The source of this TCR beta chain is a study of beta chain features in type 1 diabetes. The sequenced template was cDNA made from the entire isolated RNA. TCRdb's copy holds only in-frame clones and misses some; the assay was immunoSEQ multiplex PCR. The table lists over 200,000 clones, 9.5% to 13% of them singletons. In regard to this clone: Its antigen is still unknown.

Central memory, naive, regulatory and stem cell-like memory CD4+ cells were sorted by CD45RO/CCR7/CD25/CD127/CD95/CD27. Sorted populations all had greater than 98% purity. Whole-study results and caveats: A moderate, significant TCRB CDR3 shortening appeared in type 1 diabetes across four CD4+ subsets.

Germline V gene lookup returns CDR1 LGHNA and CDR2 YSLEER. CDR3 length: 16 amino acids. V lost 2 bases and J lost 1; bases outside the gene matches: 5. Sequenced input: naive CD4+ T cells from blood. This TCR derives from a man aged 25-40 years with type 1 diabetes. The chain combines TRBV4-3 with TRBJ2-3; TRBD2 aligns across 8 bases. The CDR3 protein is CASSQIRGGGTDTQYF. DNA of the CDR3: TGCGCCAGCAGCCAAATTCGGGGGGGTGGCACAGATACGCAGTATTTT.